The rows below give T cell receptor beta chains drawn from one sample of a study of T cells in Graves' hyperthyroidism and ophthalmopathy. One entry per CDR3 protein results from TCRdb running MiXCR on the multiplex PCR reads. The table records 480,000 or so distinct CDR3 sequences, approximately 49% of them present only once. Sequenced: peripheral blood or thyroid tissue (not recorded which). These receptors came from an adult woman with Graves' disease, either hyperthyroidism or ophthalmopathy (not recorded which). Each CDR3 is given with its conserved first and last residue. Each record gives: D gene, J gene, V gene, clone size, CDR3 protein, CDR3 DNA. D genes are given only for firm matches. A clone size is listed for some rows: how often the clone was seen (once, few, many), or a class if it is expanded.

-,TRBJ2-7,TRBV6-9,many,CASSRVRQGDSSYEQYF,TGTGCCAGCAGTCGTGTAAGGCAGGGCGACAGCTCCTACGAGCAGTACTTC
-,TRBJ1-1,TRBV12-3/TRBV12-4,-,CASALLVGATEAFF,TGTGCCAGCGCGTTATTGGTCGGGGCCACTGAAGCTTTCTTT
-,TRBJ2-7,TRBV6-6,-,CASSYMRAEQYF,TGTGCCAGCAGTTACATGAGGGCCGAGCAGTACTTC
-,TRBJ1-2,TRBV2,few,CASTGAANYGYTF,TGTGCCTCAACGGGGGCGGCCAACTATGGCTACACCTTC
-,TRBJ1-2,TRBV9,many,CASSVEPRGRGSGYTF,TGTGCCAGCAGCGTAGAACCCCGGGGGAGAGGTAGTGGCTACACCTTC
-,TRBJ1-6,TRBV15,-,CATSRAPGGGDNSPLHF,TGTGCCACCAGCAGAGCTCCGGGAGGTGGCGATAATTCACCCCTCCACTTT
-,TRBJ1-6,TRBV10-3,-,CAAGKGTPLHF,TGTGCCGCAGGGAAGGGGACACCCCTCCACTTT
-,TRBJ2-7,TRBV20-1,many,CSARGDRGGTFYEQYF,TGCAGTGCTAGAGGCGACAGGGGAGGGACTTTTTACGAGCAGTACTTC
TRBD1,TRBJ1-2,TRBV7-2,many,CASSFKTGPIGGYTF,TGTGCCAGCAGCTTTAAGACAGGGCCCATCGGTGGCTACACCTTC
-,TRBJ2-7,TRBV2,-,CASSERANYEQYF,TGTGCCAGCTCAGAAAGGGCCAACTACGAGCAGTACTTC
TRBD2,TRBJ2-5,TRBV29-1,-,CSVVGLAGGPDETQYF,TGCAGCGTTGTAGGGTTAGCGGGAGGGCCTGATGAGACCCAGTACTTC
-,TRBJ2-7,TRBV29-1,-,CSLSRDGEQYF,TGCAGCTTAAGCAGGGATGGCGAGCAGTACTTC
-,TRBJ1-4,TRBV6-2/TRBV6-3,-,CASRRGSTNEKLFF,TGTGCCAGCAGAAGGGGTTCAACTAATGAAAAACTGTTTTTT
-,TRBJ2-5,TRBV7-7,-,CASSSTAGAETQYF,TGTGCCAGCAGCTCAACAGCCGGGGCCGAGACCCAGTACTTC
TRBD1,TRBJ2-7,TRBV25-1,-,CASSAVGQAYEQYF,TGTGCCAGCAGTGCCGTGGGACAGGCTTACGAGCAGTACTTC
-,TRBJ2-2,TRBV7-3,many,CASSLWETGELFF,TGTGCCAGCAGCTTATGGGAGACCGGGGAGCTGTTTTTT
-,TRBJ1-5,TRBV6-1,few,CASSLTGSQPQHF,TGTGCCAGCAGTCTTACAGGGAGTCAGCCCCAGCATTTT
-,TRBJ1-1,TRBV9,-,CASSVAPLAGGEAFF,TGTGCCAGCAGCGTAGCACCCCTAGCGGGCGGAGAAGCTTTCTTT
-,TRBJ1-2,TRBV7-3,few,CASSFMPQGNHGGYTF,TGTGCCAGCAGCTTCATGCCACAGGGTAATCATGGTGGCTACACCTTC
-,TRBJ2-5,TRBV29-1,-,CSVEVVRVSLYKETQYF,TGCAGCGTTGAAGTGGTACGGGTCTCACTCTATAAAGAGACCCAGTACTTC
-,TRBJ1-2,TRBV4-2,many,CASSQDGGPANYGYTF,TGTGCCAGCAGCCAAGATGGGGGACCAGCTAACTATGGCTACACCTTC
-,TRBJ2-7,TRBV29-1,-,CSLEATSEQYF,TGCAGCTTGGAGGCGACCTCCGAGCAGTACTTC
-,TRBJ1-6,TRBV25-1,many,CASSEPPTHGNSPLHF,TGTGCCAGCAGTGAGCCTCCGACCCATGGAAATTCACCCCTCCACTTT
-,TRBJ2-3,TRBV30,-,CAWTVGGGNF,-
TRBD1,TRBJ1-4,TRBV7-2,many,CASSPQGEKLFF,TGTGCCAGCAGTCCACAGGGGGAAAAACTGTTTTTT
-,TRBJ1-3,TRBV2,once,CASSEVRARGNTIYF,TGTGCCAGCAGTGAGGTCCGGGCTCGTGGAAACACCATATATTTT
-,TRBJ2-7,TRBV6-5,-,CASSSPIGGGSYEQYF,TGTGCCAGCAGTTCCCCCATTGGCGGAGGCTCCTACGAGCAGTACTTC
TRBD1,TRBJ2-2,TRBV29-1,-,CSVTGEGSNTGELSW,TGCAGCGTTACAGGGGAAGGCTCGAACACCGGGGAGCTGTCTTGG
TRBD1,TRBJ2-3,TRBV29-1,few,CSVAPGQYTDTQYF,TGCAGCGTTGCTCCGGGACAGTACACAGATACGCAGTATTTT
-,TRBJ1-6,TRBV11-1,-,CASSLVLTNSPLHF,TGTGCCAGCAGCTTAGTTCTCACTAATTCACCCCTCCACTTT
TRBD1,TRBJ2-7,TRBV7-2,-,CASSAGQGAVEQYF,TGTGCCAGCAGCGCTGGACAGGGGGCGGTCGAGCAGTACTTC
-,TRBJ1-1,TRBV6-2/TRBV6-3,many,CASRPDSNTEAFF,TGTGCCAGCAGGCCAGACAGTAACACTGAAGCTTTCTTT
-,TRBJ2-7,TRBV19,-,CASSGPGLSYEQYF,TGTGCCAGTAGTGGGCCGGGACTCTCGTACGAGCAGTACTTC
-,TRBJ2-5,TRBV29-1,many,CSARTGTQETQYF,TGCAGCGCCAGAACAGGGACCCAAGAGACCCAGTACTTC
-,TRBJ2-7,TRBV7-2,-,CASSFGPGELYF,TGTGCCAGCAGCTTTGGGCCCGGGGAGCTGTACTTC
-,TRBJ2-5,TRBV7-3,-,CASAWDSGTQYF,TGTGCCAGCGCCTGGGATTCCGGGACCCAGTACTTC
-,TRBJ1-2,TRBV29-1,many,CSVADKDGYTF,TGCAGCGTCGCCGACAAGGATGGCTACACCTTC
-,TRBJ2-2,TRBV20-1,many,CEGKAYTGELFF,TGCGAGGGGAAGGCGTACACCGGGGAGCTGTTTTTT
TRBD2,TRBJ2-7,TRBV29-1,-,CSVLLAGHPRAYEQYF,TGCAGCGTCTTACTAGCGGGCCACCCAAGGGCCTACGAGCAGTACTTC
-,TRBJ2-7,TRBV29-1,-,CSSELGQGYEQYF,TGCAGCAGTGAATTGGGTCAGGGGTACGAGCAGTACTTC
TRBD2,TRBJ2-7,TRBV11-2,-,CASSLDLAGNYEQYF,TGTGCCAGCAGCTTAGACCTAGCGGGCAACTACGAGCAGTACTTC
-,TRBJ1-2,TRBV7-9,many,CASSRDNPGYTF,TGTGCCAGCTCTCGGGACAATCCTGGCTACACCTTC